The rows below give T cell receptor beta chains drawn from one sample of a study of control samples from healthy donors and cancer patients. The method was immunoSEQ multiplex PCR; TCRdb's version includes in-frame clones alone and lacks a portion of them. The sample lists roughly 150,000 clones; approximately 90% were seen once. Input material: blood. The receptors originated from a woman aged 25 to 39 in good health. Both conserved end residues are part of each CDR3. Each record gives: J gene, clone size, V gene, D gene, CDR3 protein, CDR3 DNA. D genes are given only for firm matches. The size of a clone is reported for some rows only, either as once, few or many, or as a class for expanded clones.

J: TRBJ1-1; size: .; V: TRBV6-5; D: TRBD1; CDR3: CASRPGQGAFEAFF; DNA: TGTGCCAGCAGACCCGGACAGGGGGCGTTTGAAGCTTTCTTT
J: TRBJ2-1; size: .; V: TRBV15; D: TRBD2; CDR3: CATSRWTSGPFEEQFF; DNA: TGTGCCACCAGCAGGTGGACTAGCGGGCCCTTCGAAGAGCAGTTCTTC
J: TRBJ2-2; size: .; V: TRBV4-2; D: TRBD2; CDR3: CASSHPPGASGISGELFF; DNA: TGTGCCAGCAGCCATCCCCCAGGGGCTAGCGGGATTTCCGGGGAGCTGTTTTTT
J: TRBJ2-1; size: .; V: TRBV6-5; D: .; CDR3: CASGRPINEQFF; DNA: TGTGCCAGCGGACGACCGATCAATGAGCAGTTCTTC
J: TRBJ1-5; size: .; V: TRBV27; D: TRBD1; CDR3: CASSTRGQGAIGNQPQHF; DNA: TGTGCCAGCAGTACAAGGGGACAGGGGGCAATTGGCAATCAGCCCCAGCATTTT
J: TRBJ2-7; size: .; V: TRBV27; D: .; CDR3: CASSLSARLYEQYF; DNA: TGTGCCAGCAGTTTATCTGCACGGCTCTACGAGCAGTACTTC
J: TRBJ2-1; size: .; V: TRBV5-6; D: .; CDR3: CASSIYNEQFF; DNA: TGTGCCAGCAGCATATACAATGAGCAGTTCTTC
J: TRBJ2-6; size: .; V: TRBV9; D: .; CDR3: CASSVAGGMRANVLTF; DNA: TGTGCCAGCAGCGTAGCGGGGGGCATGAGGGCCAACGTCCTGACTTTC
J: TRBJ2-1; size: .; V: TRBV12-2; D: .; CDR3: CASRYRPDSGADGNEQFF; DNA: TGTGCAAGTCGCTACCGGCCGGATAGCGGGGCTGACGGCAATGAGCAGTTCTTC
J: TRBJ2-1; size: .; V: TRBV5-1; D: .; CDR3: CASSFDTFYNEQFF; DNA: TGCGCCAGCAGCTTTGACACGTTCTACAATGAGCAGTTCTTC
J: TRBJ2-5; size: .; V: TRBV7-9; D: TRBD2; CDR3: CASSRGGGRGSETQYF; DNA: TGTGCCAGCAGCCGCGGCGGAGGGAGGGGATCAGAGACCCAGTACTTC
J: TRBJ2-7; size: .; V: TRBV28; D: .; CDR3: CASSIYPSLGGYEQYF; DNA: TGTGCCAGCAGTATCTATCCCTCCCTGGGCGGTTACGAGCAGTACTTC
J: TRBJ2-7; size: .; V: TRBV7-2; D: .; CDR3: CASSKRSPGLAQSSYEQYF; DNA: TGTGCCAGCAGCAAAAGATCTCCCGGACTGGCGCAAAGCTCCTACGAGCAGTACTTC
J: TRBJ1-2; size: .; V: TRBV28; D: .; CDR3: CASSLPQPHGYTF; DNA: TGTGCCAGCAGTTTACCCCAGCCCCATGGCTACACCTTC
J: TRBJ1-2; size: .; V: TRBV27; D: .; CDR3: CASSLGGEGYGYTF; DNA: TGTGCCAGCAGTTTAGGGGGAGAAGGGTATGGCTACACCTTC
J: TRBJ2-5; size: .; V: TRBV19; D: TRBD1; CDR3: CASSIPGGGQTQYF; DNA: TGTGCCAGTAGTATCCCAGGGGGCGGACAGACCCAGTACTTC
J: TRBJ2-7; size: once; V: TRBV27; D: .; CDR3: CASGPSLQGEQYF; DNA: TGTGCCAGCGGACCGTCATTACAGGGCGAGCAGTACTTC
J: TRBJ2-2; size: .; V: TRBV7-6; D: .; CDR3: CASSLDSTGELFF; DNA: TGTGCCAGCAGCTTAGACAGCACCGGGGAGCTGTTTTTT
J: TRBJ2-1; size: .; V: TRBV3-1/TRBV3-2; D: .; CDR3: CASSQEGISYNEQFF; DNA: TGTGCCAGCAGCCAAGAAGGGATTTCCTACAATGAGCAGTTCTTC
J: TRBJ2-1; size: .; V: TRBV2; D: TRBD2; CDR3: CASTNQLANEQFF; DNA: TGTGCCAGCACCAACCAACTAGCGAATGAGCAGTTCTTC
J: TRBJ2-1; size: .; V: TRBV19; D: .; CDR3: CASSIGAENEQFF; DNA: TGTGCCAGTAGTATCGGCGCGGAGAATGAGCAGTTCTTC
J: TRBJ1-2; size: .; V: TRBV30; D: TRBD1; CDR3: CAWRGTGGKYGYTF; DNA: TGTGCCTGGAGGGGGACAGGAGGAAAGTATGGCTACACCTTC
J: TRBJ2-5; size: once; V: TRBV6-1; D: .; CDR3: CASSVNRDPGRETQYF; DNA: TGTGCCAGCAGTGTAAACCGGGACCCTGGGCGAGAGACCCAGTACTTC
J: TRBJ2-1; size: .; V: TRBV25-1; D: .; CDR3: CASSSSPWGEQFF; DNA: TGTGCCAGCAGTTCTTCCCCTTGGGGTGAGCAGTTCTTC
J: TRBJ1-2; size: .; V: TRBV2; D: .; CDR3: CASSEANNYGYTF; DNA: TGTGCCAGCAGTGAAGCCAACAACTATGGCTACACCTTC
J: TRBJ2-5; size: .; V: TRBV30; D: TRBD1; CDR3: CAWTGPRTGPKETQYF; DNA: TGTGCCTGGACTGGCCCGAGGACAGGCCCCAAAGAGACCCAGTACTTC
J: TRBJ1-5; size: few; V: TRBV19; D: TRBD1; CDR3: CASMRGRGYQPQHF; DNA: TGTGCCAGTATGAGGGGGCGGGGTTACCAGCCCCAGCATTTT
J: TRBJ2-7; size: .; V: TRBV28; D: TRBD2; CDR3: CASSFGLAGPYEQYF; DNA: TGTGCCAGCAGTTTTGGACTAGCGGGTCCCTACGAGCAGTACTTC
J: TRBJ2-1; size: .; V: TRBV5-6; D: TRBD2; CDR3: CASSLTSGSILYNEQFF; DNA: TGTGCCAGCAGCCTTACTAGCGGGTCAATCCTCTACAATGAGCAGTTCTTC
J: TRBJ2-7; size: .; V: TRBV27; D: .; CDR3: CASSFTVHSYEQYF; DNA: TGTGCCAGCAGTTTTACAGTCCATTCCTACGAGCAGTACTTC
J: TRBJ1-3; size: .; V: TRBV5-4; D: .; CDR3: CASSLTGSNTLSGNTIYF; DNA: TGTGCCAGCAGCTTAACAGGGTCCAACACGCTCTCTGGAAACACCATATATTTT
J: TRBJ2-7; size: .; V: TRBV18; D: TRBD2; CDR3: CASSPETSGSFEQYF; DNA: TGTGCCAGCTCACCAGAGACTAGCGGCAGCTTCGAGCAGTACTTC
J: TRBJ2-7; size: .; V: TRBV10-3; D: TRBD2; CDR3: CAISETGGAYEQYF; DNA: TGTGCCATCAGTGAGACGGGAGGGGCCTACGAGCAGTACTTC
J: TRBJ1-5; size: .; V: TRBV5-8; D: .; CDR3: CASTPRQGNQPQHF; DNA: TGTGCCAGCACCCCCCGGCAGGGTAACCAGCCCCAGCATTTT
J: TRBJ2-7; size: .; V: TRBV18; D: TRBD2; CDR3: CASSPRPSGFYEQYF; DNA: TGTGCCAGCTCACCAAGGCCTAGCGGATTCTACGAGCAGTACTTC
J: TRBJ2-5; size: once; V: TRBV29-1; D: TRBD2; CDR3: CSVETSGNQETQYF; DNA: TGCAGCGTTGAAACTAGCGGGAACCAAGAGACCCAGTACTTC
J: TRBJ1-3; size: .; V: TRBV28; D: .; CDR3: CASTLLNTIYF; DNA: TGTGCCAGCACCTTACTGAACACCATATATTTT
J: TRBJ1-1; size: few; V: TRBV7-9; D: .; CDR3: CASRQRENTEAFF; DNA: TGTGCCAGCAGGCAAAGGGAGAACACTGAAGCTTTCTTT
J: TRBJ2-7; size: .; V: TRBV11-2; D: TRBD1; CDR3: CASSLGHRGYEQYF; DNA: TGTGCCAGCAGCTTAGGTCACAGGGGCTACGAGCAGTACTTC
J: TRBJ1-1; size: .; V: TRBV14; D: TRBD1; CDR3: CASSQLDRGRNTEAFF; DNA: TGTGCCAGCAGCCAGCTTGACAGGGGGCGAAACACTGAAGCTTTCTTT
J: TRBJ1-5; size: .; V: TRBV19; D: .; CDR3: CASSIDPWGSNQPQHF; DNA: TGTGCCAGTAGTATAGATCCGTGGGGGAGCAATCAGCCCCAGCATTTT
J: TRBJ2-1; size: .; V: TRBV5-5; D: .; CDR3: CASVKGVGAHEQFF; DNA: TGTGCCAGCGTAAAGGGGGTTGGGGCACATGAGCAGTTCTTC
J: TRBJ2-7; size: .; V: TRBV7-9; D: TRBD1; CDR3: CASSLSRQGYERQYF; DNA: TGTGCCAGCAGCTTATCCAGACAGGGTTACGAGCGGCAGTACTTC
J: TRBJ1-3; size: few; V: TRBV5-6; D: .; CDR3: CASSQSSGNTIYF; DNA: TGTGCCAGCAGCCAAAGCTCTGGAAACACCATATATTTT
J: TRBJ2-1; size: .; V: TRBV24-1; D: TRBD2; CDR3: CATSDLKGTSGRGDEQFF; DNA: TGTGCCACCAGTGATTTGAAAGGGACTAGCGGGAGAGGAGATGAGCAGTTCTTC
J: TRBJ1-5; size: .; V: TRBV5-5; D: .; CDR3: CASSFMGGNQPQHF; DNA: TGTGCCAGCAGCTTTATGGGCGGCAATCAGCCCCAGCATTTT
J: TRBJ1-1; size: .; V: TRBV6-5; D: .; CDR3: CASIQDSFGTEAFF; DNA: TGTGCCAGCATTCAAGACAGTTTCGGGACTGAAGCTTTCTTT
J: TRBJ1-5; size: once; V: TRBV25-1; D: .; CDR3: CASSERARVGGSQPQHF; DNA: TGTGCCAGCAGTGAAAGGGCTAGAGTGGGGGGGAGTCAGCCCCAGCATTTT
J: TRBJ1-1; size: .; V: TRBV6-5; D: .; CDR3: CASSPGDTEAFF; DNA: TGTGCCAGCAGTCCTGGAGACACTGAAGCTTTCTTT
J: TRBJ2-7; size: .; V: TRBV18; D: TRBD1; CDR3: CASSAIVRDRLYEQYF; DNA: TGTGCCAGCTCAGCGATAGTCCGGGACAGATTATACGAGCAGTACTTC